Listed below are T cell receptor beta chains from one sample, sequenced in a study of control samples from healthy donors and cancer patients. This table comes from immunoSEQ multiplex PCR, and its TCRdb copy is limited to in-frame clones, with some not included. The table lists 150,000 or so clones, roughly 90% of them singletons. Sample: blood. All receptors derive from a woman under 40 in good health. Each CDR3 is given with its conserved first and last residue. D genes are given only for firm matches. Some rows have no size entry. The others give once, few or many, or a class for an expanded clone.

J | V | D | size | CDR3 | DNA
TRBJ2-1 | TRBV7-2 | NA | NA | CASSLEGLPDNEQFF | TGTGCCAGCAGCTTAGAGGGACTGCCAGACAATGAGCAGTTCTTC
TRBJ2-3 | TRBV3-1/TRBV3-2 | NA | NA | CASSQRDVSARKQYF | TGTGCCAGCAGCCAGCGGGACGTCTCAGCGAGGAAGCAGTATTTT
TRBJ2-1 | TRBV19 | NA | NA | CATSTNEQFF | TGTGCCACCTCGACCAATGAGCAGTTCTTC
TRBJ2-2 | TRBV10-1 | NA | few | CASSRDSASTGELFF | TGCGCCAGCAGTAGGGATTCGGCGAGCACCGGGGAGCTGTTTTTT
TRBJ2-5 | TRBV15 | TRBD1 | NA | CATSRLRGTGGNQETQYF | TGTGCCACCAGCCGGCTCCGAGGGACAGGGGGGAACCAAGAGACCCAGTACTTC
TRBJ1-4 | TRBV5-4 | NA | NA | CASSSEAGHINEKLFF | TGTGCCAGCAGCTCTGAGGCGGGACACATTAATGAAAAACTGTTTTTT
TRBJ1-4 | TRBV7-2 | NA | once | CASSLGGARTNEKLFF | TGTGCCAGCAGCCTGGGGGGGGCCAGAACTAATGAAAAACTGTTTTTT
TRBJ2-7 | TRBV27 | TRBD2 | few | CASSRSWASGTYEQYF | TGTGCCAGCAGTCGGAGTTGGGCTAGCGGTACCTACGAGCAGTACTTC
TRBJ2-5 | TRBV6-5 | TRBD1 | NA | CASSYSTGKQETQYF | TGTGCCAGCAGTTACTCGACAGGGAAGCAAGAGACCCAGTACTTC
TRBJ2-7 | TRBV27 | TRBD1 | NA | CASSKWDRVTEQYF | TGTGCCAGCAGTAAATGGGACAGGGTAACCGAGCAGTACTTC
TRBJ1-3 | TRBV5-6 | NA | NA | CASTPRTGYGNTIYF | TGTGCCAGCACCCCACGAACGGGGTACGGAAACACCATATATTTT
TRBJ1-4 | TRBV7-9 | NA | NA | CASGKDHGLFF | TGTGCCAGCGGCAAGGACCATGGACTGTTTTTT
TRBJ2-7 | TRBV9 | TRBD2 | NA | CASSVGGLAGNSYEQYF | TGTGCCAGCAGCGTAGGAGGGCTAGCGGGGAACTCCTACGAGCAGTACTTC
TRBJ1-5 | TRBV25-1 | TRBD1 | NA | CASRGQGANQPQHF | TGTGCCAGCAGGGGACAGGGGGCCAATCAGCCCCAGCATTTT
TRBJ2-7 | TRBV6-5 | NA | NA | CASRGHLTSEEQYF | TGTGCCAGCAGGGGCCATCTAACTAGTGAGGAGCAGTACTTC
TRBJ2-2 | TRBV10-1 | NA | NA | CASSGINTGELFF | TGCGCCAGCAGTGGTATTAACACCGGGGAGCTGTTTTTT